This entry lists 26 T cell receptor beta chains sequenced from one sample in a study of blood T cell repertoires in COVID-19. Libraries were prepared by immunoSEQ multiplex PCR; TCRdb keeps only in-frame clonotypes and omits some of them. The sample records 160,000 or so clones, 93% being singletons. Sequenced input: peripheral blood. The receptors shown here come from a woman aged 60-70 years with COVID-19, enrolled during active disease.

The chain uses TRBV7-2 and TRBJ2-3; 8 bases map to TRBD2. The CDR3 has 15 residues. The V gene's germline CDR1 is SGHTA and CDR2 FQGNSA. The trim removed 3 bases at V and 5 bases at J, leaving 7 bases unmatched. The CDR3 here is CASSLGGGFGDTQYF. CDR3 nucleotide sequence: TGTGCCAGCAGCTTGGGCGGGGGGTTCGGAGATACGCAGTATTTT.

The J gene is TRBJ2-1, the V gene TRBV6-5, with 9 bases that match TRBD1. CDR1 and CDR2 from the germline V gene are MNHEY and SVGAGI. Trimming took 4 bases from V and 10 from J; bases not matched to a gene: 2. There are 12 residues in the CDR3. The CDR3 protein is CASSFTGGEQFF. CDR3 DNA: TGTGCCAGCAGTTTCACAGGGGGCGAGCAGTTCTTC.

This sequence joins TRBV9 and TRBJ2-2; D is unclear. There are 12 residues in the CDR3. The V end lost 2 bases, the J end lost 5 bases, and 4 bases lay between the germline ends. The germline V gene encodes CDR1 SGDLS and CDR2 YYNGEE. DNA for the CDR3: TGTGCCAGCAGCGTCCCGACCGGGGAGCTGTTTTTT. Translated, it gives CASSVPTGELFF.

This chain uses TRBV10-3 with TRBJ2-7, with 7 nucleotides matching TRBD1. The CDR3 loop spans 14 amino acids. Looked up from germline, CDR1 is ENHRY and CDR2 is SYGVKD. V lost 4 bases to trimming and J lost 0 bases; unmatched junction nucleotides: 3. The CDR3 loop is CAISGQGRSYEQYF. The CDR3 DNA reads TGTGCCATCAGTGGACAGGGACGCTCCTACGAGCAGTACTTC.

V gene TRBV5-1 combines with J gene TRBJ2-5, with TRBD2 identical over 8 bases. CDR3 length: 16 residues. The V segment lost 1 base and the J segment 1 base; nucleotides outside the gene matches: 6. From germline, CDR1 is SGHRS and CDR2 YFSETQ. CDR3 sequence: CASSLSTSVLQETQYF. The CDR3 region has the DNA TGCGCCAGCAGCTTGTCGACTAGCGTACTCCAAGAGACCCAGTACTTC.

This chain uses TRBV5-1 with TRBJ2-3; a possible D gene is TRBD1 (6 bases). Trimming took off 4 bases at V and 0 bases at J, with 12 bases between the two ends. Germline CDR1 reads SGHRS; CDR2 reads YFSETQ. The CDR3 totals 15 residues. DNA for the CDR3: TGCGCCAGCAGCGTTGTCAGGGGAAGCACAGATACGCAGTATTTT. This translates into CASSVVRGSTDTQYF.

The V and J genes are TRBV19 and TRBJ1-2, with D tentatively TRBD1 (6 bases). There are 14 residues in the CDR3. Trimming pared 5 bases from V and 8 bases from J, leaving 18 bases between. Germline V gene data show CDR1 as LNHDA and CDR2 as SQIVND (reference sequence). This CDR3 reads CASSVSRTGGGYTF. The CDR3 bases are TGTGCCAGTAGTGTATCGCGGACGGGGGGCGGCTACACCTTC.

V and J are TRBV6-6 and TRBJ2-7; 7 bases are shared with TRBD1. The CDR3 runs 13 residues. CDR1 is MNHNY and CDR2 is SVGAGI in the germline V gene (reference sequence). V lost 10 bases and J lost 6; bases outside the gene matches: 12. DNA of the CDR3: TGTGCCATCTGGGGACAGAGAGACGGCGAGCAGTACTTC. Translated: CAIWGQRDGEQYF.

CDR3 sequence: CAWSVEGRQGVNSPLHF. CDR3 DNA sequence: TGTGCCTGGAGTGTAGAGGGCCGACAGGGGGTTAATTCACCCCTCCACTTT. This chain connects TRBV30 to TRBJ1-6, with 9 bases lining up with TRBD1. V dropped 0 bases and J dropped 6; count of bases not matched to a gene: 9. Germline V gene lookup returns CDR1 GTSNPN and CDR2 SVGIG (reference sequence). CDR3 length: 17 residues.

This clone was seen just once. J is TRBJ1-1 and V is TRBV29-1; 10 bases fit TRBD1. The V segment lost 7 bases and the J segment 5 bases; nucleotides outside the gene matches: 7. The CDR3 has 13 amino acids. Germline lookup yields CDR1 SQVTM and CDR2 ANQGSEA. The CDR3 protein is CSDRTGGRTEAFF. CDR3 sequence (DNA): TGCAGCGACCGGACAGGGGGACGTACTGAAGCTTTCTTT.

The genes are TRBV19 and TRBJ1-2; D possibly corresponds to TRBD1 (5 bases). Trimming took 5 bases from V and 7 from J, leaving 20 bases between them. Germline assignment: CDR1 LNHDA and CDR2 SQIVND (reference sequence). The CDR3 has 15 amino acids. The CDR3 protein is CASSEVAGKPAGYTF. The CDR3, as DNA: TGTGCCAGTAGTGAAGTGGCAGGGAAACCTGCTGGCTACACCTTC.

The V and J genes are TRBV29-1 and TRBJ1-1; no reliable D call. The CDR3 contains 14 residues. V lost 7 bases, J lost 4 bases, and 19 bases lay in between. The germline gives CDR1 SQVTM, CDR2 ANQGSEA. The CDR3 DNA reads as TGCAGCGCGATTAAGACATTCCCGAGCACTGAAGCTTTCTTT. This gives the protein CSAIKTFPSTEAFF.

The chain couples TRBV7-2 to TRBJ1-1, with TRBD1 matching 8 bases. The CDR3 spans 14 residues. Germline V gives CDR1 SGHTA, CDR2 FQGNSA. J was trimmed by 2 bases and V by 5 bases; bases with no gene match: 4. CDR3 region: CASSPGQGNTEAFF. The DNA for the CDR3 is TGTGCCAGCAGCCCCGGACAGGGTAACACTGAAGCTTTCTTT.

This clone was counted once. The rearrangement links TRBV3-1 (or the pseudogene TRBV3-2) to TRBJ2-5, with a possible D match to TRBD1 (5 bases). The CDR3 has 14 amino acids. Germline loops: CDR1 LGHDT, CDR2 YNNKEL (reference sequence). Trimming cost V 1 base and J 0 bases, with 6 bases left between them. The CDR3 protein is CASSQGQHQETQYF. CDR3 coding DNA: TGTGCCAGCAGCCAAGGACAGCACCAAGAGACCCAGTACTTC.

The rearrangement uses TRBV7-9 and TRBJ1-3; 11 bases line up with TRBD1. The V gene's germline CDR1 is SEHNR and CDR2 FQNEAQ (reference sequence). V lost 3 bases and J lost 6; bases outside the gene matches: 4. The CDR3 is made up of 15 amino acids. The CDR3 protein is CASSFRTGGKNTIYF. Written as DNA, the CDR3 is TGTGCCAGCAGCTTCCGGACAGGGGGCAAAAACACCATATATTTT.

V and J are TRBV9 and TRBJ2-2; D might be TRBD1 (6 bases). Looked up from germline, CDR1 is SGDLS and CDR2 is YYNGEE. The length of the CDR3 is 16 residues. The V end was cut by 1 base, the J end by 5 bases, with 15 bases between. CDR3 DNA: TGTGCCAGCAGCGTATCGGCCAGGGGACAAACCGGGGAGCTGTTTTTT. Its protein is CASSVSARGQTGELFF.

The chain has TRBV7-8 and TRBJ1-3; a weak D match, TRBD1 (6 bases). Germline assignment: CDR1 SGHVS and CDR2 FQNEAQ. Trimming removed 0 bases from V and 3 bases from J, with 12 bases in between. This CDR3 is 16 amino acids long. CDR3 loop: CASSLAFQGIGNTIYF. As DNA, the CDR3 is TGTGCCAGCAGCTTAGCGTTCCAGGGGATTGGAAACACCATATATTTT. The whole variable domain, remainder taken from reference TRBV7-8 and TRBJ1-3, is GAGVSQSPRYKVAKRGQDVALRCDPISGHVSLFWYQQALGQGPEFLTYFQNEAQLDKSGLPSDRFFAERPEGSVSTLKIQRTQQEDSAVYLCASSLAFQGIGNTIYFGEGSWLTVV.

The chain employs TRBV27 and TRBJ2-2, with D unclear. Germline V gene data show CDR1 as MNHEY and CDR2 as SMNVEV (reference sequence). The CDR3 is made up of 14 amino acids. Trimming pared 3 bases from V and 3 bases from J, leaving 8 bases between. This CDR3 is CASSFDSYTGELFF. Written as DNA, the CDR3 is TGTGCCAGCAGTTTCGACTCCTACACCGGGGAGCTGTTTTTT.

In DNA, the CDR3 is TGTGCTAGTGGTTTGGCCATAGGGGTCGCTGAAGCTTTCTTT. Translating it yields CASGLAIGVAEAFF. This rearrangement joins TRBV12-5 to TRBJ1-1; the D gene is possibly TRBD1 (5 bases). V shed 1 base and J shed 6 bases, with 12 bases lying between them. CDR3 length: 14 residues. Germline V gene data show CDR1 as LGHNT and CDR2 as FRNRAP.

DNA for the CDR3: TGTGCCAGTAGTATTGCGGATACGCAGTATTTT. Protein product: CASSIADTQYF. The chain employs TRBV19 and TRBJ2-3; no reliable D call. V gave up 3 bases and J gave up 6 bases, with 4 bases separating them. CDR1 and CDR2 (germline): LNHDA, SQIVND (reference sequence). The CDR3 spans 11 residues.

This chain joins TRBV6-6 and TRBJ1-5, with 8 bases that match TRBD1. J lost 6 bases, V lost 7 bases, and 11 bases had no gene match. From germline, CDR1 is MNHNY and CDR2 SVGAGI (reference sequence). This CDR3 is 15 amino acids long. This CDR3 is CASTQTRGLGQPQHF. The CDR3, as DNA: TGTGCCAGCACTCAAACCAGGGGGCTGGGTCAGCCCCAGCATTTT.

The genes are TRBV4-2 and TRBJ2-5, with D perhaps TRBD2 (6 bases). V was pared by 4 bases and J by 1 base, with 13 bases between. This CDR3 is built from 15 residues. Germline V gene data show CDR1 as LGHNA and CDR2 as YNFKEQ. CDR3 in DNA: TGTGCCAGCAGCCCAAGGGGACTTACCCAAGAGACCCAGTACTTC. Translating it yields CASSPRGLTQETQYF.

The rearrangement uses TRBV5-6 and TRBJ1-2; 11 positions match TRBD1. Germline lookup yields CDR1 SGHDT and CDR2 YYEEEE. This CDR3 is 15 amino acids long. Losses at the gene ends were 3 bases for V and 3 bases for J; bases not matched to a gene: 4. The CDR3 DNA follows: TGTGCCAGCAGCTCAGGGACAGGGGGGTACTATGGCTACACCTTC. Amino acids: CASSSGTGGYYGYTF.

The rearrangement uses TRBV24-1 and TRBJ2-1; the D gene is possibly TRBD1 (6 bases). The V end lost 1 base, the J end lost 8 bases, and 8 bases lay between the germline ends. In germline, CDR1 is KGHDR, CDR2 SFDVKD. The CDR3 runs 13 residues. CDR3 DNA: TGTGCCACCAGTGATTTTGAGGGGGATGAGCAGTTCTTC. Translating it yields CATSDFEGDEQFF.

V is TRBV9 and J is TRBJ2-2; 8 bases agree with TRBD1. This CDR3 contains 15 residues. J was trimmed by 6 bases and V by 3 bases; bases with no gene match: 7. Germline assignment: CDR1 SGDLS and CDR2 YYNGEE. The CDR3 region is CASSAGQGRSGELFF. CDR3 nucleotides: TGTGCCAGCAGCGCCGGACAGGGACGGTCCGGGGAGCTGTTTTTT. The full variable domain, its missing parts supplied by reference TRBV9 and TRBJ2-2, is DSGVTQTPKHLITATGQRVTLRCSPRSGDLSVYWYQQSLDQGLQFLIQYYNGEERAKGNILERFSAQQFPDLHSELNLSSLELGDSALYFCASSAGQGRSGELFFGEGSRLTVL.

This chain connects TRBV7-3 to TRBJ2-2, with D perhaps matching TRBD2 (5 bases). V was clipped by 1 base and J by 5 bases, with 14 bases between them. This CDR3 is built from 16 residues. Germline CDR1 SGHTA, CDR2 FQGTGA. CDR3 sequence reads: CASSLRERTFTGELFF. CDR3 DNA: TGTGCCAGCAGCTTAAGGGAGAGGACCTTTACCGGGGAGCTGTTTTTT.